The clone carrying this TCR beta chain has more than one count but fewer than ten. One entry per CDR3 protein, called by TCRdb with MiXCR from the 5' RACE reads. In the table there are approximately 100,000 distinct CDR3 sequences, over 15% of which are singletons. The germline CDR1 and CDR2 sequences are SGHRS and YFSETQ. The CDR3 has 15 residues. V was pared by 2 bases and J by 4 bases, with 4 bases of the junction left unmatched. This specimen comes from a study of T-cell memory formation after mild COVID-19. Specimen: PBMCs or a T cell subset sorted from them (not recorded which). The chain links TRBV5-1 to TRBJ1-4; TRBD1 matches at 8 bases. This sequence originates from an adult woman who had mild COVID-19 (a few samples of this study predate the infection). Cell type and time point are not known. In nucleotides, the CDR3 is TGCGCCAGCAGCTTCGGGACAGGCAGTAATGAAAAACTGTTTTTT. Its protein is CASSFGTGSNEKLFF.